This T cell receptor beta chain was sequenced for a study of Graves' ophthalmopathy and Graves' hyperthyroidism. Findings of the study overall: Distinction of ophthalmopathy from stable hyperthyroidism by a 13-signature model reached nearly 90% sensitivity and 75% to 84% specificity.

RNA transcripts provided the template for amplifying TCR beta CDR3 regions. RT-PCR in the first round used HTBI primers; a second-round multiplex PCR followed. MiXCR, run by TCRdb on the multiplex PCR reads, gives a single entry per CDR3 protein. The sample records some 410,000 distinct CDR3 sequences, 20% to 25% being singletons. In its sample, this clonotype was seen many times. What it recognizes is unknown. After removal of 4 bases from V and 5 bases from J, the junction contained 9 bases not matched to a gene. CDR3 length equals 15 residues. Germline CDR1 is MNHEY and CDR2 is SMNVEV (reference sequence). Hyperthyroidism showing no ophthalmopathy within 18 months of follow-up was stable. From fresh peripheral blood, roughly 11 ml in volume, the PBMCs were obtained.

The V call is TRBV27, the J call TRBJ1-1, with TRBD1 matching 8 bases. Material: peripheral blood. The sequence derives from a woman aged 18-35 years with stable Graves' hyperthyroidism. The CDR3 sequence is CASSSLRTGRTEAFF. As DNA, the CDR3 is TGTGCCAGCAGTTCCCTTAGGACAGGGAGGACTGAAGCTTTCTTT.